These T cell receptor beta chains were read from a single sample in a study of T-cell memory formation after mild COVID-19. MiXCR, run by TCRdb on the 5' RACE reads, gives a single entry per CDR3 protein. Here the sample spans 470,000 or so distinct CDR3 sequences, about 20% being singletons. The sample taken for sequencing was PBMCs or a T cell subset sorted from them (not recorded which). These receptors originate from an adult woman who had mild COVID-19 (a few samples of this study predate the infection). Cell type and time point are not known. Each CDR3 is given with its conserved first and last residue. The order of the fields is CDR3 protein, clone size, CDR3 length, V gene, J gene. Size tells how often a clone was seen (once, few, many) or the class of an expanded clone, and some rows leave it out.

CASSLNPGQMNTEAFF	few	16	TRBV12-3/TRBV12-4	TRBJ1-1
CASSTGVNTGELFF	.	14	TRBV6-1	TRBJ2-2
CASSQASSSYEQYF	.	14	TRBV4-2	TRBJ2-7
CASRDPRRGVTGELFF	.	16	TRBV27	TRBJ2-2
CSAAGQGANTEAFF	few	14	TRBV29-1	TRBJ1-1
CASRTGAGTQYF	few	12	TRBV2	TRBJ2-3
CASSADRDWGKNIQYF	few	16	TRBV7-8	TRBJ2-4
CASTLSGRGGSYEQYF	few	16	TRBV5-1	TRBJ2-7
CAIGRELDYEQYF	many	13	TRBV10-3	TRBJ2-7
CSARVPPAGVYNEQFF	few	16	TRBV20-1	TRBJ2-1
CASSLGGAESTDTQYF	.	16	TRBV7-3	TRBJ2-3
CATSDSHRGEEQYF	.	14	TRBV24-1	TRBJ2-7
CASSFTGTASGNTIYF	few	16	TRBV7-2	TRBJ1-3
CASSSTPAGATDTQYF	.	16	TRBV7-2	TRBJ2-3
CASSQDSFGKGNSPLHF	.	17	TRBV3-1	TRBJ1-6
CSVESGALAGKYEQYF	.	16	TRBV29-1	TRBJ2-7
CASSLGRRRSYNEQFF	.	16	TRBV12-3/TRBV12-4	TRBJ2-1
CASSQAGLEYNEQFF	.	15	TRBV4-2	TRBJ2-1
CASSDTTDLWGTDTQYF	.	17	TRBV2	TRBJ2-3
CASSWNGNQPQHF	.	13	TRBV5-5	TRBJ1-5
CASTVRWGQGAYEQYF	.	16	TRBV13	TRBJ2-7
CASSYKWRAGANVLTF	.	16	TRBV6-5	TRBJ2-6
CASSLDTGDTQYF	.	13	TRBV5-1	TRBJ2-3
CASSSTVRAGYTF	.	13	TRBV12-3/TRBV12-4	TRBJ1-2
CATSDVSLQGKAEDEQYF	.	18	TRBV24-1	TRBJ2-7
CASSAGTVGANVLTF	.	15	TRBV9	TRBJ2-6
CASSLRGRENTQYF	.	14	TRBV7-9	TRBJ2-3
CATSDLRQGGDEQFF	.	15	TRBV24-1	TRBJ2-1
CASSQGSVWGNEQFF	.	15	TRBV3-1	TRBJ2-1
CASSLSRGWNTGELFF	few	16	TRBV7-9	TRBJ2-2
CASSVTGQGQETQYF	few	15	TRBV5-1	TRBJ2-5
CASSSVYSGNTIYF	few	14	TRBV12-3/TRBV12-4	TRBJ1-3
CASSTGTDLYGYTF	.	14	TRBV5-8	TRBJ1-2
CASSKGQDSIQPQHF	.	15	TRBV7-2	TRBJ1-5
CASSTGFEQYF	.	11	TRBV5-4	TRBJ2-7
CASSLWTSGRTGELFF	.	16	TRBV7-9	TRBJ2-2
CASSARRGLTYNEQFF	.	16	TRBV2	TRBJ2-1
CSARDLIQGVWEQYF	.	15	TRBV20-1	TRBJ2-7
CASTLVAEAFF	few	11	TRBV12-3/TRBV12-4	TRBJ1-1
CASSQRTGSSYEQYF	few	15	TRBV7-2	TRBJ2-7
CSASVAGQGGKGKLFF	few	16	TRBV20-1	TRBJ1-4
CSASPDGALNTGELFF	many	16	TRBV20-1	TRBJ2-2
CATSDLTTSGRGYNEQFF	.	18	TRBV24-1	TRBJ2-1
CATADNRGGYTF	.	12	TRBV24-1	TRBJ1-2
CASSSDSGGNEQFF	few	14	TRBV13	TRBJ2-1
CASSVSGRMNEQYF	few	14	TRBV9	TRBJ2-7
CASSLDGTEAFF	.	12	TRBV12-3/TRBV12-4	TRBJ1-1
CASSQRPGQGLDGYTF	.	16	TRBV3-1	TRBJ1-2
CASRQRGAGGYEQYF	few	15	TRBV6-6	TRBJ2-7
CASSLSHSENEQFF	few	14	TRBV3-1	TRBJ2-1
CASSQGRSDYGYTF	.	14	TRBV5-1	TRBJ1-2
CASSLGSTRIYEQYF	.	15	TRBV7-3	TRBJ2-7
CASSLGTGPRTGELFF	few	16	TRBV12-3/TRBV12-4	TRBJ2-2
CSARDPGTVAKAFF	few	14	TRBV20-1	TRBJ1-1
CASREPGVDIQYF	few	13	TRBV5-1	TRBJ2-4
CASSSLGQGGMHTEAFF	few	17	TRBV6-5	TRBJ1-1
CASSQNGVATNEKLFF	.	16	TRBV18	TRBJ1-4
CASSIGGQIKFSNTEAFF	.	18	TRBV19	TRBJ1-1
CASSADSYEQYF	few	12	TRBV18	TRBJ2-7